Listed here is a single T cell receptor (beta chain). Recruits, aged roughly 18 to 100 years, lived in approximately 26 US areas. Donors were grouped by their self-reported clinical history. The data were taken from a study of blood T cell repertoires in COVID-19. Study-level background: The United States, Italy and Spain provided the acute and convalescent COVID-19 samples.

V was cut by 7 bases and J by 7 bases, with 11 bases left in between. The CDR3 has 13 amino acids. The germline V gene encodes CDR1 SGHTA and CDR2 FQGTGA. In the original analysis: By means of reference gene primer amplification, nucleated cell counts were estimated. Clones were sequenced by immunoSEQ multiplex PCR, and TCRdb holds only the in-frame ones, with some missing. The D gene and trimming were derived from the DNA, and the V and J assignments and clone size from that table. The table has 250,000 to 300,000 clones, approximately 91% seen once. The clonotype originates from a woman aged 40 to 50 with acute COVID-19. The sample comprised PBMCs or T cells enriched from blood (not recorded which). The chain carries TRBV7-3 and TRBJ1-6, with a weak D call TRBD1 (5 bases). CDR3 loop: CASKLQENSPLHF. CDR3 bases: TGTGCCAGCAAGCTACAGGAAAATTCACCCCTCCACTTT.